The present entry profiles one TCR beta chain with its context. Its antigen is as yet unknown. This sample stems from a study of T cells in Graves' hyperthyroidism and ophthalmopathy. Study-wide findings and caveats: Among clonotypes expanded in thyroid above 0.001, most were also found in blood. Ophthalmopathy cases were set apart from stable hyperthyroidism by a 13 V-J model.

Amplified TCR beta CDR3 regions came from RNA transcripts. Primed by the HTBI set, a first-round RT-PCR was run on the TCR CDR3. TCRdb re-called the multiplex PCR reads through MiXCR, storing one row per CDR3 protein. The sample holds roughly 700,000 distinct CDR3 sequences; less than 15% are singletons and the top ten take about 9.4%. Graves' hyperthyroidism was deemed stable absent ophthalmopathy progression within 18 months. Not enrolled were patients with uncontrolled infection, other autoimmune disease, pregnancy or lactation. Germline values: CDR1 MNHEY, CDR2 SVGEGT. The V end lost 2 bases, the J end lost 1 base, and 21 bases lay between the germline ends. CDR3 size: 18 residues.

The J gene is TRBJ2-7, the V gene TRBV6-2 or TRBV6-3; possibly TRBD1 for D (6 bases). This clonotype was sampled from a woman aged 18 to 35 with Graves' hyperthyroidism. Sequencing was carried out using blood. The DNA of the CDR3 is TGTGCCAGCAGTTACCGCCTTCGTGGGGGACAACTGTCCTACGAGCAGTACTTC. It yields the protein CASSYRLRGGQLSYEQYF.